The rows below give T cell receptor beta chains drawn from one sample of a study of blood T cell repertoires in COVID-19. Method: immunoSEQ multiplex PCR; TCRdb's copy keeps in-frame clones and lacks some. The data contain about 200,000 clones, roughly nine tenths of them seen just once; the ten biggest clones take up roughly 4%. The material sequenced was PBMCs or T cells enriched from blood (not recorded which). The receptors stem from a woman aged 25 to 39 with acute COVID-19. Each CDR3 is given with its conserved first and last residue. The order of the fields is V gene, CDR3 protein.

>TRBV5-1
CASSLSSRGDHTF
>TRBV19
CASRFGTGGNTEAFF
>TRBV7-8
CASSSPGAGANVLTF
>TRBV6-6
CASSYSSSKANYGYTF
>TRBV12-2
CASRLEQGAGYTF
>TRBV2
CASSATDRANQPQHF
>TRBV5-1
CASSLEFWGQGGSGYTF
>TRBV5-1
CASNDGQNTGELFF
>TRBV10-1
CASRATGTGGPLSNQPQHF
>TRBV2
CASNRRGVNEQFF
>TRBV25-1
CASSEGQGGGNTIYF
>TRBV16
CASSQFAETEAFF
>TRBV7-2
CASSLPRQSYGYTF
>TRBV3-1/TRBV3-2
CASSQTGLLTYEQYF
>TRBV7-2
CASSAQTGNQPQHF
>TRBV20-1
CSASIGDTEAFF
>TRBV2
CASRFREGAAGNTIYF
>TRBV6-5
CASSLDSAPHYEQYF
>TRBV7-2
CASSLESSVSPLHF
>TRBV10-3
CAISLDWSNQPQHF
>TRBV28
CASSFAGGSETQYF
>TRBV27
CASSPGLAGVDEQFF
>TRBV6-5
CASSSSMGGGDTQYF
>TRBV5-1
CASSLAGAQNTEAFF
>TRBV12-5
CASGLQGGPTYGYTF
>TRBV7-2
CASSYRVGSPYGYTF
>TRBV3-1/TRBV3-2
CASGIAGAPTDTQYF
>TRBV23-1
CASSQPKAFF
>TRBV5-1
CASREGPETASTIYF
>TRBV19
CASSPRLYNEQFF
>TRBV5-1
CASRPSGQTIQSLHF
>TRBV7-3
CASSLFAGNTGELFF
>TRBV6-5
CASSSPGQGTGYTF
>TRBV10-2
CASRTGQGANIQYF
>TRBV24-1
CATSEQGYEQYF
>TRBV11-2
CASRRDTQYF
>TRBV2
CAKRDRGAGEQYF